A single sample gave rise to the 7 T cell receptor beta chains below, sequenced in a study of T cells in Graves' hyperthyroidism and ophthalmopathy. Amplification targeted TCR beta CDR3 regions from RNA transcripts. First-round RT-PCR with HTBI primers amplified the TCR CDR3 region. TCRdb redid the calling of the multiplex PCR reads with MiXCR, one entry per CDR3 protein. The sample shows around 480,000 distinct CDR3 sequences, approximately 14% of them seen only once. The sequencing input was blood. The origin of the receptors is a woman under 30 with Graves' hyperthyroidism.

This clonotype appeared many times. V is TRBV10-3 and J is TRBJ2-3; maybe TRBD2 (5 bases). The CDR3 covers 16 residues. CDR1 is ENHRY, CDR2 SYGVKD, per germline. V was trimmed by 0 bases and J by 0 bases, leaving 10 bases between them. The CDR3 DNA reads as TGTGCCATCAGTGAGTCGAGTAGCGAGAGCACAGATACGCAGTATTTT. This sequence encodes CAISESSSESTDTQYF.

This clonotype was seen ten or more times. The V call is TRBV5-1, the J call TRBJ2-5, with TRBD1 matching over 9 bases. Germline V gene lookup returns CDR1 SGHRS and CDR2 YFSETQ. V lost 0 bases, J lost 4 bases, and 4 bases stayed unmatched. CDR3 size: 15 residues. CDR3 protein: CASSLARQGGETQYF. The CDR3 nucleotides are TGCGCCAGCAGCTTGGCTCGACAGGGGGGAGAGACCCAGTACTTC. The full variable domain, with the rest looked up from reference TRBV5-1 and TRBJ2-5, is KAGVTQTPRYLIKTRGQQVTLSCSPISGHRSVSWYQQTPGQGLQFLFEYFSETQRNKGNFPGRFSGRQFSNSRSEMNVSTLELGDSALYLCASSLARQGGETQYFGPGTRLLVL.

This clonotype was recorded at least ten times. The chain uses TRBV2 and TRBJ2-7, with TRBD1 as a possible D gene (5 bases). CDR3 size: 13 residues. Trimming took off 7 bases at V and 0 bases at J, with 10 bases between the two ends. Germline values: CDR1 SNHLY, CDR2 FYNNEI. CDR3 nucleotide sequence: TGTGCCAGCATCAAGGGGCGCTCCTACGAGCAGTACTTC. Translating gives CASIKGRSYEQYF.

This clonotype was detected many times. This rearrangement joins TRBV6-2 or TRBV6-3 to TRBJ2-5, with a possible D match to TRBD2 (7 bases). The CDR3 extends over 15 amino acids. V lost 2 bases and J 1 base, leaving 11 bases between the germline ends. The germline CDR1 and CDR2 sequences are MNHEY and SVGEGT. CDR3 region: CASSYRGASQETQYF. The CDR3 coding sequence is TGTGCCAGCAGTTACCGGGGGGCGAGCCAAGAGACCCAGTACTTC.

The chain combines TRBV11-2 with TRBJ2-3, with 15 bases fitting TRBD2. The germline V gene has CDR1 SGHAT and CDR2 FQNNGV. The J segment lost 5 bases and the V segment lost 6 bases, leaving 3 bases of the junction unmatched. The CDR3 consists of 15 residues. CDR3 amino acids: CASRSGLAGGDTQYF. The DNA for the CDR3 is TGTGCCAGCAGATCGGGACTAGCGGGAGGAGATACGCAGTATTTT.

This clonotype was observed at least ten times. V gene TRBV12-3 or TRBV12-4 combines with J gene TRBJ2-3; 12 bases agree with TRBD2. The V segment lost 5 bases and the J segment 2 bases; nucleotides outside the gene matches: 8. CDR3 length: 17 residues. For the CDR3, the DNA is TGTGCCAGCAGTCACTTCCGGACTAGCGGGGACACAGATACGCAGTATTTT. Protein product: CASSHFRTSGDTDTQYF.

The chain uses TRBV19 and TRBJ1-5, with D unresolved. This CDR3 comprises 15 residues. Trimming cost V 5 bases and J 1 base, with 12 bases left between them. CDR1 and CDR2 from the germline V gene are LNHDA and SQIVND (reference sequence). CDR3 sequence: CASSFGPLSNQPQHF. CDR3 nucleotide sequence: TGTGCCAGTAGTTTTGGGCCCCTAAGCAATCAGCCCCAGCATTTT.